This TCR beta chain emerged from a study of cytomegalovirus exposure and HLA in healthy donors. Concerning this clone: The antigen remains undetermined.

Looked up from germline, CDR1 is MNHEY and CDR2 is SVGAGI. The CDR3 is 13 residues long. V lost 5 bases and J lost 5, with 10 bases in between. A multiplex PCR was run with 60 Vbeta primers and 13 Jbeta primers. Sequencing was performed with immunoSEQ multiplex PCR; in TCRdb, only in-frame clones are kept and a portion is missing. The sample has roughly 100,000 clones; almost 80% are singletons. Regarding the study as a whole: For TCR beta chains, V- and J-gene trimming was later linked to a missense DCLRE1C variant. Later work associated roughly 17,000 TCR beta sequences with HLA alleles at 0.05 false discovery rate.

This clonotype originated in a man aged 45-60 years in good health and CMV-seropositive. This chain uses TRBV6-5 with TRBJ2-1; D gene unclear. Sequences were obtained from PBMCs. In nucleotides, the CDR3 is TGTGCCAGCAGTGTTCACTTCGACAATGAGCAGTTCTTC. Translated: CASSVHFDNEQFF.